A single sample is the source of the 25 T cell receptor beta chains below, sequenced in a study of cytotoxic CD8 clonotypes in ibrutinib-treated CLL (dated by TCRdb to the early 2020s). The method behind the library was the immunoSEQ multiplex PCR assay. The immuneACCESS repertoire file appears here via TCRdb, limited to in-frame rearrangements. These files lack a portion of the clones; in checked studies, under half of the deficit traces to unresolved V genes, and the cause of the others is not known. Here the sample has approximately 200,000 clones; 72% occur a single time. The top ten hold roughly an eighth of the sample. The sample's time point label is to be understood as: around 2 years on ibrutinib. Sample: PBMCs, taken after 24 months of ibrutinib treatment. Source of these receptors: a human donor with chronic lymphocytic leukemia.

This clone was seen only a few times. The genes are TRBV27 and TRBJ2-7, with 8 positions matching TRBD2. The V segment lost 2 bases and the J segment 3 bases; nucleotides outside the gene matches: 3. The CDR3 sequence is 14 residues long. CDR1 is MNHEY, CDR2 SMNVEV, per germline (reference sequence). CDR3 in DNA: TGTGCCAGCAGTTTAAGCGCGGGAGGCTACGAGCAGTACTTC. Translating gives CASSLSAGGYEQYF.

Comment on this clone: Distinct nucleotide sequences in the sample also encode this CDR3. The chain combines TRBV10-2 with TRBJ2-3; TRBD1 is a possible D gene (6 bases). Germline V CDR1 and CDR2: WSHSY, SAAADI. The ends were cut back, 5 bases at V and 6 bases at J, with 15 bases in the middle. There are 14 residues in the CDR3. The CDR3 sequence: CASSIRGYTDTQYF. The DNA for the CDR3 is TGCGCCAGCAGTATTAGGGGGTACACGGATACGCAGTATTTT.

This chain joins TRBV5-1 and TRBJ2-3; a weak D match, TRBD2 (6 bases). Germline V gene data show CDR1 as SGHRS and CDR2 as YFSETQ. This CDR3 has 13 amino acids. Trimming shortened V by 2 bases and J by 6 bases, and 10 bases separated the two germline ends. The chain's CDR3 is CASSFGGKDTQYF. The CDR3 nucleotides read TGCGCCAGCAGCTTCGGGGGAAAGGATACGCAGTATTTT. Full variable domain (missing parts from reference TRBV5-1 and TRBJ2-3): KAGVTQTPRYLIKTRGQQVTLSCSPISGHRSVSWYQQTPGQGLQFLFEYFSETQRNKGNFPGRFSGRQFSNSRSEMNVSTLELGDSALYLCASSFGGKDTQYFGPGTRLTVL.

A few counts support this clone. The rearrangement uses TRBV5-1 and TRBJ1-1, with D perhaps TRBD1 (5 bases). The CDR3 runs 13 residues. The V and J ends lost 5 bases and 1 base respectively, with 9 bases between them. Germline V gene sequence: CDR1 SGHRS, CDR2 YFSETQ. For the CDR3, the DNA is TGCGCCAGCAGACCCCAGGGGAACACTGAAGCTTTCTTT. Its translation: CASRPQGNTEAFF. The variable domain in full, with the rest retrieved from reference TRBV5-1 and TRBJ1-1, is KAGVTQTPRYLIKTRGQQVTLSCSPISGHRSVSWYQQTPGQGLQFLFEYFSETQRNKGNFPGRFSGRQFSNSRSEMNVSTLELGDSALYLCASRPQGNTEAFFGQGTRLTVV.

This chain links TRBV2 with TRBJ2-7; D might be TRBD2 (6 bases). Deletions cut 6 bases from V and 6 bases from J, with 15 bases between. CDR1 is SNHLY and CDR2 is FYNNEI in the germline V gene. The CDR3 is 13 amino acids. CDR3 region: CASRGGGAGEQYF. Written as DNA, the CDR3 is TGTGCCAGCAGGGGTGGAGGGGCGGGCGAGCAGTACTTC.

Regarding this clone: An end of the junction differs from the germline gene, which may be a read error. The rearrangement joins TRBV6-5 to TRBJ2-5, with D perhaps TRBD1 (6 bases). The length of the CDR3 is 14 residues. The germline gives CDR1 MNHEY, CDR2 SVGAGI. The CDR3 reads CASSRRTAQETQYF. As DNA, the CDR3 is TGTGCCAGCAGTCGCAGGACAGCCCAAGAAACCCAGTACTTC.

The V gene is TRBV5-6, the J gene TRBJ1-4; no firm D call. Germline V gene lookup returns CDR1 SGHDT and CDR2 YYEEEE. V was clipped by 0 bases and J by 8 bases, with 8 bases between them. The CDR3 consists of 13 residues. The chain's CDR3 is CASSLGLGEKLFF. As DNA, the CDR3 is TGTGCCAGCAGCTTGGGCCTCGGCGAAAAACTGTTTTTT.

J is TRBJ2-1 and V is TRBV6-5; maybe TRBD2 (5 bases). The CDR3 covers 12 residues. CDR1 is MNHEY and CDR2 is SVGAGI in the germline V gene. The V gene lost 7 bases and the J gene lost 15 bases, with 19 bases spanning the gap. The CDR3 loop is CASISPLREPFF. CDR3 DNA: TGTGCCAGCATTTCCCCTCTACGGGAACCGTTCTTC.

This chain links TRBV18 with TRBJ2-3; 9 bases match TRBD2. The junction had 11 bases not matched to a gene; V was cut back by 2 bases and J by 5 bases. Germline V gives CDR1 KGHSH, CDR2 LQKENI. CDR3 length equals 17 residues. The CDR3 is CASSPKTSGTHVDTQYF. In nucleotides, the CDR3 is TGTGCCAGCTCACCAAAGACTAGCGGAACGCACGTAGATACGCAGTATTTT.

The CDR3 sequence: CASSLWTGDYEQYF. For the CDR3, the DNA is TGCGCCAGCAGCTTGTGGACAGGGGATTACGAGCAGTACTTC. J is TRBJ2-7 and V is TRBV5-1; 9 positions match TRBD1. This CDR3 has 14 residues. The V and J ends lost 1 base and 4 bases, in that order; junction bases with no gene match: 3. Germline lookup yields CDR1 SGHRS and CDR2 YFSETQ.

The chain links TRBV7-3 to TRBJ2-6; D gene uncertain. This CDR3 comprises 18 residues. V was shortened by 5 bases and J by 0 bases, with 17 bases between the two germline ends. Germline V gene lookup returns CDR1 SGHTA and CDR2 FQGTGA. Here the CDR3 DNA reads TGTGCCAGCAGCCACTTTGACCCATTCCGCTCTGGGGCCAACGTCCTGACTTTC. This encodes CASSHFDPFRSGANVLTF.

The rearrangement links TRBV28 to TRBJ2-1, with D possibly TRBD2 on 6 matching bases. CDR1 is MDHEN and CDR2 is SYDVKM in the germline V gene. This CDR3 has 15 residues. Deletions cut 5 bases from V and 6 bases from J, with 17 bases between. The DNA for the CDR3 is TGTGCCAGCAGTGACCGGGACTCGATTTCCAATGAGCAGTTCTTC. It encodes CASSDRDSISNEQFF. Combining the CDR3 with reference TRBV28 and TRBJ2-1 gives the whole variable domain DVKVTQSSRYLVKRTGEKVFLECVQDMDHENMFWYRQDPGLGLRLIYFSYDVKMKEKGDIPEGYSVSREKKERFSLILESASTNQTSMYLCASSDRDSISNEQFFGPGTRLTVL.

This chain uses TRBV2 with TRBJ2-1; 7 bases line up with TRBD2. This CDR3 contains 13 residues. Germline values: CDR1 SNHLY, CDR2 FYNNEI. Trimming took 8 bases from V and 2 from J; bases not matched to a gene: 3. CDR3 amino acids: CASASGTYNEQFF. The CDR3 region has the DNA TGTGCCAGCGCCAGCGGGACCTACAATGAGCAGTTCTTC.

Only one count was recorded for this clone. V is TRBV4-3 and J is TRBJ2-7; 7 nucleotides match TRBD2. Germline-derived CDR1 and CDR2 are LGHNA and YSLEER. This CDR3 has 16 residues. J gave up 2 bases and V 4 bases, and 11 bases lay outside the gene matches. The CDR3 reads CASSRRPSGITYEQYF. CDR3 nucleotides: TGCGCCAGCAGCCGACGACCTAGCGGAATTACCTACGAGCAGTACTTC.

This clone was found once. CDR3 in amino acids: CATSRARGPNTEAFF. CDR3 DNA sequence: TGTGCCACCAGCAGAGCCCGGGGGCCGAACACTGAAGCTTTCTTT. The chain has TRBV15 and TRBJ1-1; maybe TRBD1 (6 bases). CDR1 is LNHNV, CDR2 YYDKDF, per germline (reference sequence). The CDR3 has 15 residues. Trimming shortened V by 1 base and J by 1 base, and 10 bases separated the two germline ends. The whole variable domain, filled in from reference TRBV15 and TRBJ1-1, reads DAMVIQNPRYQVTQFGKPVTLSCSQTLNHNVMYWYQQKSSQAPKLLFHYYDKDFNNEADTPDNFQSRRPNTSFCFLDIRSPGLGDTAMYLCATSRARGPNTEAFFGQGTRLTVV.

This rearrangement joins TRBV5-6 to TRBJ2-1; tentative D call: TRBD2 (5 bases). The V end lost 4 bases, the J end lost 12 bases, and 20 bases lay between the germline ends. This CDR3 comprises 14 residues. The germline V gene has CDR1 SGHDT and CDR2 YYEEEE. CDR3 region: CASSPPGNGVGQFF. The CDR3 DNA sequence: TGTGCCAGCAGCCCCCCCGGGAACGGGGTTGGGCAGTTCTTC.

The sample holds a few counts of this clone. The J gene is TRBJ1-2, the V gene TRBV4-1; no reliable D call. The CDR3 is 15 amino acids. Trimming removed 0 bases from V and 8 bases from J, with 16 bases in between. Germline assignment: CDR1 MGHRA and CDR2 YSYEKL. This CDR3 reads CASSQDYGGLGGYTF. DNA of the CDR3: TGCGCCAGCAGCCAAGATTATGGAGGGCTGGGAGGCTACACCTTC.

The chain uses TRBV7-9 and TRBJ1-2; 8 positions match TRBD1. The V and J ends lost 4 bases and 2 bases, in that order; junction bases with no gene match: 3. CDR1 and CDR2 (germline): SEHNR, FQNEAQ (reference sequence). The CDR3 is 14 residues long. CDR3 coding DNA: TGTGCCAGCAGCTCACGGACAGGGAACTATGGCTACACCTTC. Its translation is CASSSRTGNYGYTF.

This clone was picked up a small number of times. This rearrangement joins TRBV30 to TRBJ1-5, with D perhaps TRBD1 (5 bases). Trimming cost V 1 base and J 2 bases, with 12 bases left between them. CDR3 length: 15 residues. Germline-derived CDR1 and CDR2 are GTSNPN and SVGIG (reference sequence). The chain's CDR3 is CAWSEVQGGNQPQHF. DNA of the CDR3: TGTGCCTGGAGTGAGGTTCAGGGTGGCAATCAGCCCCAGCATTTT.

The chain's CDR3 is CASTVGYEQYF. CDR3 nucleotides: TGTGCCAGCACTGTCGGATACGAGCAGTACTTC. The V gene is TRBV2, the J gene TRBJ2-7; D gene uncertain. CDR1 is SNHLY and CDR2 is FYNNEI in the germline V gene. V was cut by 7 bases and J by 4 bases, with 8 bases left in between. The CDR3 is 11 amino acids.

This clone was seen once. The chain employs TRBV28 and TRBJ2-7; TRBD2 might be the D (6 bases). Germline CDR1 MDHEN, CDR2 SYDVKM. This CDR3 comprises 14 residues. The V gene lost 3 bases and the J gene lost 4 bases, with 13 bases spanning the gap. CDR3 sequence reads: CASSFQRVWYEQYF. The CDR3 coding sequence is TGTGCCAGCAGTTTCCAGCGGGTCTGGTACGAGCAGTACTTC.

The gene calls are TRBV25-1 and TRBJ2-1; weak D call: TRBD1 (6 bases). This CDR3 has 15 residues. V lost 8 bases and J 7 bases, leaving 21 bases between the germline ends. Germline CDR1 and CDR2: MGHDK and SYGVNS. CDR3 sequence: CASGFEWGRTNEQFF. CDR3 DNA sequence: TGTGCCAGCGGATTCGAATGGGGGCGGACTAATGAGCAGTTCTTC.

V usage is TRBV4-2 and J usage is TRBJ2-1, with D possibly TRBD2 on 6 matching bases. V dropped 0 bases and J dropped 4 bases, with 13 bases sitting between them. The CDR3 covers 16 residues. Germline CDR1 LGHNA, CDR2 YNFKEQ. The CDR3 loop reads CASSQEPGLRYNEQFF. The CDR3 nucleotides read TGTGCCAGCAGCCAAGAACCGGGACTCCGGTACAATGAGCAGTTCTTC.

CDR3: CASSLRGRGEQYF. As DNA, the CDR3 is TGTGCCAGCAGCTTAAGGGGGCGGGGCGAGCAGTACTTC. This chain uses TRBV7-2 with TRBJ2-7; maybe TRBD1 (7 bases). Germline assignment: CDR1 SGHTA and CDR2 FQGNSA. V was cut by 2 bases and J by 6 bases, with 11 bases left in between. CDR3 length: 13 amino acids.

This clone was seen a few times. V is TRBV7-2 and J is TRBJ1-1; D not certain. Per the germline V gene, CDR1 is SGHTA and CDR2 is FQGNSA. This CDR3 region has 12 residues. The V and J ends lost 2 bases and 1 base respectively, with 2 bases between them. Here the CDR3 reads CASSLQNTEAFF. The CDR3 nucleotides read TGTGCCAGCAGCTTACAGAACACTGAAGCTTTCTTT.